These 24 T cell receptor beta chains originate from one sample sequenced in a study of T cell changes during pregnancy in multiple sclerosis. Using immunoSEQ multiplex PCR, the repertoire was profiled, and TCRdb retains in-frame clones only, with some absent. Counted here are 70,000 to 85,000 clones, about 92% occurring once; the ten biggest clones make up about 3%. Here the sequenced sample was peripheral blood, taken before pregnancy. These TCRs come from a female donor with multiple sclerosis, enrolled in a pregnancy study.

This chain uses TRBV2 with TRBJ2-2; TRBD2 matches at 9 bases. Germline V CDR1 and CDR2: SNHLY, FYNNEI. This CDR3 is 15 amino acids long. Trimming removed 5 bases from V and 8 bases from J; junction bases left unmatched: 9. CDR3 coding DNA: TGTGCCAGCAGTCCCCGACTAGCGGTTTCTGGGGAGCTGTTTTTT. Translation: CASSPRLAVSGELFF.

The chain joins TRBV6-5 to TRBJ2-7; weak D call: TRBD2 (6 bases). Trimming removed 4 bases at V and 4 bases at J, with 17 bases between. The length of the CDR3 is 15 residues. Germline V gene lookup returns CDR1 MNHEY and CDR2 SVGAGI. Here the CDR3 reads CASSSPRGALYEQYF. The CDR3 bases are TGTGCCAGCAGTTCCCCACGCGGGGCTCTTTACGAGCAGTACTTC.

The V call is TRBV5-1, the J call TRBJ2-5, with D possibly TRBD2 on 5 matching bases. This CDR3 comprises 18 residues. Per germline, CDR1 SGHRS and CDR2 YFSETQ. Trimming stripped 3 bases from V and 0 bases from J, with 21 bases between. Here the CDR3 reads CASSYDPLGVPYQETQYF. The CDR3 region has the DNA TGCGCCAGCAGCTACGATCCGCTCGGGGTCCCGTACCAAGAGACCCAGTACTTC.

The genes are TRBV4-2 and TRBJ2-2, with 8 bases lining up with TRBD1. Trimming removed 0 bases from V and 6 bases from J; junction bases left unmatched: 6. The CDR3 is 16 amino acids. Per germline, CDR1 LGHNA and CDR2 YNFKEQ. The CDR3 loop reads CASSQDGQGRAGELFF. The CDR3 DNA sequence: TGTGCCAGCAGCCAAGATGGACAGGGTCGAGCCGGGGAGCTGTTTTTT.

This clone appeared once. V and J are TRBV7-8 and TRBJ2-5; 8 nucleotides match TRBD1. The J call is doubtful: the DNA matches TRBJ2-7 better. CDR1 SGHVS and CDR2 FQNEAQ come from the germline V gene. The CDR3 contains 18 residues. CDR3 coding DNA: TGTGCCAGCAGGGCACGCACAGGGGGACGGACCGAGCTCTACGAGCAGTACTTC. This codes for CASRARTGGRTELYEQYF.

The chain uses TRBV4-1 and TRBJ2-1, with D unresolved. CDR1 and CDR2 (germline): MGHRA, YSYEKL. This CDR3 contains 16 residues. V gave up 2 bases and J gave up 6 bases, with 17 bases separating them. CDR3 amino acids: CASSQSESPPINEQFF. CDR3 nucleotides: TGCGCCAGCAGCCAAAGTGAGAGTCCCCCCATCAATGAGCAGTTCTTC.

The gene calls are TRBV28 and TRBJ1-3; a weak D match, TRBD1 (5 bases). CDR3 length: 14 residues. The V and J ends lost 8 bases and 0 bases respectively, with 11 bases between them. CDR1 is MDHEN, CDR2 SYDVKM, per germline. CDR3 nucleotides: TGTGCCAGCGGGGCGTCTCGCTCTGGAAACACCATATATTTT. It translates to CASGASRSGNTIYF.

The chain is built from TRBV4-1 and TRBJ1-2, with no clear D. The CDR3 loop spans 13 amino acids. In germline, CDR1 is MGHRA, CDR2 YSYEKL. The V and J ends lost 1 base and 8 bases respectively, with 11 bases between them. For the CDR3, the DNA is TGCGCCAGCAGCCAAGGCGATATTAGAGGCTACACCTTC. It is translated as CASSQGDIRGYTF.

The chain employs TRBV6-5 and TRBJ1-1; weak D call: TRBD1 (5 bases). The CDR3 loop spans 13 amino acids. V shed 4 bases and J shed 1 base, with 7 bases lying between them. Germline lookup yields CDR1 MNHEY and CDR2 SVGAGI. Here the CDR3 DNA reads TGTGCCAGCAGTTGGGACTGGAACACTGAAGCTTTCTTT. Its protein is CASSWDWNTEAFF.

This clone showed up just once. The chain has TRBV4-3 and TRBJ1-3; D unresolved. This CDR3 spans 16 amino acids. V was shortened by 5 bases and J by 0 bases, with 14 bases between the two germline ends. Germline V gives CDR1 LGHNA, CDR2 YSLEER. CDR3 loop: CASSLWSGSSGNTIYF. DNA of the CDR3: TGCGCCAGCAGCTTGTGGTCAGGTTCCTCTGGAAACACCATATATTTT.

CDR3 bases: TGTGCCAGTAGGCAGACACAGGGAAACTATGGCTACACCTTC. Encoded protein: CASRQTQGNYGYTF. The rearrangement uses TRBV19 and TRBJ1-2, with a weak D call TRBD1 (6 bases). The ends were cut back, 6 bases at V and 2 bases at J, with 13 bases in the middle. Germline CDR1 and CDR2: LNHDA and SQIVND (reference sequence). The CDR3 has 14 residues.

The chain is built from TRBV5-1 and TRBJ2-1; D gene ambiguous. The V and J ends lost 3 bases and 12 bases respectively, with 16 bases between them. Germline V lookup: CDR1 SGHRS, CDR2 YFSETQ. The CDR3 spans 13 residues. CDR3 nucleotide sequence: TGCGCCAGCAGCTCCACGCCAGAACGCGGGCAGTTCTTC. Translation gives CASSSTPERGQFF.

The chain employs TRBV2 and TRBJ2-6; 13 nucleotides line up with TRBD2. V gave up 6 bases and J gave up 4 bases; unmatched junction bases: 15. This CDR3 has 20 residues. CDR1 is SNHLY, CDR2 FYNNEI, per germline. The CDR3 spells CASRRIGTGTSGTGANVLTF. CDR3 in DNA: TGTGCCAGCAGGCGCATAGGAACCGGGACTAGCGGGACCGGGGCCAACGTCCTGACTTTC.

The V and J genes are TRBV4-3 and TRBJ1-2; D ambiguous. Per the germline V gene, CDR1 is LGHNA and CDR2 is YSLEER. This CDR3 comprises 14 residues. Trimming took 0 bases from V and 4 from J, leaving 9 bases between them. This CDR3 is CASSQDINGYGYTF. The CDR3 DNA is TGCGCCAGCAGCCAAGACATCAACGGCTATGGCTACACCTTC.

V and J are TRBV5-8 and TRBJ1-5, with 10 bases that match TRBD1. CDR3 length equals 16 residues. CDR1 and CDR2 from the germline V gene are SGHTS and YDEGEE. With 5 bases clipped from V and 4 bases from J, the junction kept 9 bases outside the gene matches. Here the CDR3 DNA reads TGTGCCAGCAGTTATGGACAGGGGGTAATGAATCAGCCCCAGCATTTT. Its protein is CASSYGQGVMNQPQHF.

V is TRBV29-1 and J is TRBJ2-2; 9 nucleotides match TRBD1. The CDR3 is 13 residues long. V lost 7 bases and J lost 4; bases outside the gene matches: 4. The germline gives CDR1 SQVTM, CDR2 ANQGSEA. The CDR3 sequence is CSALTGGTGELFF. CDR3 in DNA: TGCAGCGCTCTGACAGGGGGCACCGGGGAGCTGTTTTTT.

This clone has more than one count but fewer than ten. The CDR3 DNA reads TGTGCCAGCAGCCAAGATGGGGCACAGGGGGTGTCTTCAGATACGCAGTATTTT. Protein: CASSQDGAQGVSSDTQYF. The rearrangement uses TRBV4-2 and TRBJ2-3; 8 bases line up with TRBD1. Germline CDR1 reads LGHNA; CDR2 reads YNFKEQ. The CDR3 spans 18 residues. Trimming cost V 0 bases and J 4 bases; bases outside gene matches: 12.

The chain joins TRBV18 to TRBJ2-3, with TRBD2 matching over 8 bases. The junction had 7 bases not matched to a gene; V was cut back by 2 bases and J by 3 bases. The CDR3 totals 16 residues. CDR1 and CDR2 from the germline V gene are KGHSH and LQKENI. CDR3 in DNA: TGTGCCAGCTCACCAGGGGCCAGCGGGAGAACAGATACGCAGTATTTT. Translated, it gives CASSPGASGRTDTQYF.

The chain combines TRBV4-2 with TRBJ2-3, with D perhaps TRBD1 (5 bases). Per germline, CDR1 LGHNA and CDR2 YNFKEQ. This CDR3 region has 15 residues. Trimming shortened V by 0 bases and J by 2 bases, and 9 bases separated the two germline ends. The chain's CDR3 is CASSQEGPSTDTQYF. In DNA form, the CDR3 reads TGTGCCAGCAGCCAAGAGGGGCCCTCCACAGATACGCAGTATTTT.

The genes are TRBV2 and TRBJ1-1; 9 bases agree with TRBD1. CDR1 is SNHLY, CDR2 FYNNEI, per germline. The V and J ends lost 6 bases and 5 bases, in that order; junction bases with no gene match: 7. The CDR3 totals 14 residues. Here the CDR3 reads CASSRDRVGTEAFF. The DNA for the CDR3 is TGTGCCAGCAGCCGGGACAGGGTTGGGACTGAAGCTTTCTTT.

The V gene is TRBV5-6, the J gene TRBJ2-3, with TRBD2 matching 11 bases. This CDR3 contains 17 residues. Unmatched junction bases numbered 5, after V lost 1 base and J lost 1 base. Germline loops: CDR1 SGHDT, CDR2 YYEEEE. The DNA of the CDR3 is TGTGCCAGCAGCTTGTTAGCGGGAGGGCAGGGCACAGATACGCAGTATTTT. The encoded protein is CASSLLAGGQGTDTQYF. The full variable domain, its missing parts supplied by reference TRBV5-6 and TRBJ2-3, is DAGVTQSPTHLIKTRGQQVTLRCSPKSGHDTVSWYQQALGQGPQFIFQYYEEEERQRGNFPDRFSGHQFPNYSSELNVNALLLGDSALYLCASSLLAGGQGTDTQYFGPGTRLTVL.

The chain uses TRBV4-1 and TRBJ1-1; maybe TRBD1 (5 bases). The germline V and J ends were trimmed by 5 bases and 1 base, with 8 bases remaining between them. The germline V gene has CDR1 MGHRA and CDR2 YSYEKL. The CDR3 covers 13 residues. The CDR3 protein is CASSEGQNTEAFF. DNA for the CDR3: TGCGCCAGCAGCGAAGGACAGAACACTGAAGCTTTCTTT.

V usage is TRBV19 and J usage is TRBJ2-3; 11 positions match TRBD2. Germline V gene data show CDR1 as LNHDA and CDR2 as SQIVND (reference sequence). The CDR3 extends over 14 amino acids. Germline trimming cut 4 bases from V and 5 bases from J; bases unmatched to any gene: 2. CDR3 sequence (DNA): TGTGCCAGTAGTACAGGACTAGCGGGAGATACGCAGTATTTT. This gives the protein CASSTGLAGDTQYF.

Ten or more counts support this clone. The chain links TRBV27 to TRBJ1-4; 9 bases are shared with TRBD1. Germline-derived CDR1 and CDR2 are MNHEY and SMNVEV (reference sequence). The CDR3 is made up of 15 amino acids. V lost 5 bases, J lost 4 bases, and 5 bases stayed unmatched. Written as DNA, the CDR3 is TGTGCCAGCAGTCCGCTGGACAGGGGTAATGAAAAACTGTTTTTT. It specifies CASSPLDRGNEKLFF. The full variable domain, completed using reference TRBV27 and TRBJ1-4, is EAQVTQNPRYLITVTGKKLTVTCSQNMNHEYMSWYRQDPGLGLRQIYYSMNVEVTDKGDVPEGYKVSRKEKRNFPLILESPSPNQTSLYFCASSPLDRGNEKLFFGSGTQLSVL.